The 11 T cell receptor beta chains in this list originate from one sample, sequenced in a study of blood T cells in healthy people across ages. Sample-barcoded 5' priming and a J-beta primer mix drove a second PCR of roughly 7 to 11 cycles. A single record per CDR3 protein comes from TCRdb applying MiXCR to the 5' RACE reads. Of hundreds of thousands of distinct CDR3 sequences in the sample, about 61% were seen once. Sequenced material: blood. These receptors all come from a man aged 35 to 55 in good health.

This clonotype was recorded only once. The CDR3 sequence: CASNDAAGLGGYTF. CDR3 coding DNA: TGTGCCAGCAACGACGCAGCAGGCCTAGGTGGCTACACCTTC. The V gene is TRBV6-2 or TRBV6-3, the J gene TRBJ1-2; D is undetermined. The germline CDR1 and CDR2 sequences are MNHEY and SVGEGT. The V end lost 7 bases, the J end lost 7 bases, and 19 bases lay between the germline ends. This CDR3 has 14 amino acids.

The chain employs TRBV28 and TRBJ1-2; no clear D. Deletions cut 3 bases from V and 5 bases from J, with 16 bases between. Germline V CDR1 and CDR2: MDHEN, SYDVKM. This CDR3 spans 15 amino acids. The CDR3 nucleotides are TGTGCCAGCAGTTTTCATCCGGTAAGGTCGTATGGCTACACCTTC. Translation: CASSFHPVRSYGYTF.

This sequence joins TRBV7-2 and TRBJ2-1; the match to TRBD1 covers 7 bases. Germline CDR1 is SGHTA and CDR2 is FQGNSA. The CDR3 extends over 15 amino acids. V was pared by 4 bases and J by 1 base, with 4 bases of the junction left unmatched. CDR3 in DNA: TGTGCCAGCAGCTCGCCGGGACAGTCCTACAATGAGCAGTTCTTC. Protein sequence: CASSSPGQSYNEQFF.

The chain recombines TRBV27 with TRBJ2-7, with TRBD2 matching over 8 bases. Trimming cost V 1 base and J 5 bases; bases outside gene matches: 13. The CDR3 is made up of 17 amino acids. The germline CDR1 and CDR2 sequences are MNHEY and SMNVEV (reference sequence). In DNA form, the CDR3 reads TGTGCCAGCAGTTTATGGGGCGGGAGGTTCTTGGTGAACGAGCAGTACTTC. Its translation is CASSLWGGRFLVNEQYF.

The rearrangement links TRBV28 to TRBJ1-5; the D is unclear. Trimming cost V 9 bases and J 5 bases, with 11 bases left between them. This CDR3 is built from 12 residues. The germline gives CDR1 MDHEN, CDR2 SYDVKM. The CDR3 region is CASAPLDQPQHF. The CDR3 DNA is TGTGCCAGTGCCCCCCTGGATCAGCCCCAGCATTTT.

The gene calls are TRBV11-1 and TRBJ1-5, with TRBD1 as a possible D gene (5 bases). The CDR3 is 16 amino acids. V was cut by 1 base and J by 5 bases, with 15 bases left in between. Germline V gene lookup returns CDR1 SGHAT and CDR2 FQDESV (reference sequence). The CDR3 nucleotides are TGTGCCAGCAGCTTAGGGTCGGGAAGGGGTGATCAGCCCCAGCATTTT. This gives the protein CASSLGSGRGDQPQHF.

This chain links TRBV6-1 with TRBJ1-1; possible D gene TRBD1, 5 bases. CDR3 length equals 13 residues. The V end lost 4 bases, the J end lost 1 base, and 7 bases lay between the germline ends. In germline, CDR1 is MNHNS, CDR2 SASEGT. This CDR3 reads CASSAGTNTEAFF. The CDR3, as DNA: TGTGCCAGCAGTGCAGGGACGAACACTGAAGCTTTCTTT.

The chain is built from TRBV27 and TRBJ1-2, with TRBD1 identical over 10 bases. CDR1 is MNHEY and CDR2 is SMNVEV in the germline V gene (reference sequence). The CDR3 is made up of 15 amino acids. The junction had 8 bases not matched to a gene; V was cut back by 6 bases and J by 4 bases. CDR3 region: CASRPGQGISYGYTF. The DNA for the CDR3 is TGTGCCAGCAGACCGGGACAGGGGATCAGCTATGGCTACACCTTC.

The chain carries TRBV6-1 and TRBJ1-1; tentatively, D is TRBD1 (6 bases). Germline CDR1 and CDR2: MNHNS and SASEGT. Between the trimmed V and J ends, which lost 2 bases and 5 bases, there was a span of 12 bases. The CDR3 loop spans 14 amino acids. CDR3 nucleotide sequence: TGTGCCAGCAGTGAACTCAGGGGTGGAACTGAAGCTTTCTTT. This encodes CASSELRGGTEAFF.

V usage is TRBV20-1 and J usage is TRBJ2-5; D perhaps matches TRBD1 (5 bases). The CDR3 loop spans 11 amino acids. Looked up from germline, CDR1 is DFQATT and CDR2 is SNEGSKA (reference sequence). Trimming took off 5 bases at V and 3 bases at J, with 7 bases between the two ends. The CDR3, as DNA: TGCAGTGCTGGCAGGGAAGAGACCCAGTACTTC. This encodes CSAGREETQYF.

The chain couples TRBV6-2 or TRBV6-3 to TRBJ2-7; TRBD2 agrees at 9 bases. The germline V gene encodes CDR1 MNHEY and CDR2 SVGEGT. V was pared by 0 bases and J by 5 bases, with 29 bases of the junction left unmatched. The CDR3 is made up of 23 amino acids. CDR3 DNA sequence: TGTGCCAGCAGTTACTCGATCTTGGGACGGAGAGGCTTGATGGGCGGGAGGGTCAACGAGCAGTACTTC. It encodes CASSYSILGRRGLMGGRVNEQYF.